The 8 T cell receptor beta chains below were found in one sample sequenced in a study of blood T cells in healthy people across ages. A second about 7 to 11 cycle PCR used barcoded and J-beta primers. TCRdb called the 5' RACE reads again in MiXCR, with one record for every CDR3 protein. Here the sample spans about 930,000 distinct CDR3 sequences, under 35% being singletons. The sample was also linked to a second study, of T cells of mothers and their children.

Sequenced material: blood. Receptors were obtained from a woman in her forties in good health.

This clonotype was detected only a few times. The chain links TRBV7-2 to TRBJ2-5; 9 nucleotides align to TRBD2. The CDR3 loop spans 18 amino acids. The V segment lost 1 base and the J segment 1 base; nucleotides outside the gene matches: 10. The germline gives CDR1 SGHTA, CDR2 FQGNSA. CDR3 amino acids: CASSLGLSAGGLQETQYF. The CDR3, as DNA: TGTGCCAGCAGCTTAGGCCTCTCGGCGGGGGGGCTCCAAGAGACCCAGTACTTC.

This clonotype was observed many times. The rearrangement links TRBV6-2 or TRBV6-3 to TRBJ1-1; D is undetermined. With 6 bases removed from V and 1 base from J, the gap between germline ends came to 15 bases. There are 15 residues in the CDR3. Germline CDR1 MNHEY, CDR2 SVGEGT. CDR3 sequence reads: CASSLVGSSNTEAFF. The CDR3 DNA is TGTGCCAGCAGCCTTGTCGGCAGCTCGAACACTGAAGCTTTCTTT.

The V and J genes are TRBV20-1 and TRBJ1-4; D gene ambiguous. The CDR3 covers 14 residues. CDR1 and CDR2 from the germline V gene are DFQATT and SNEGSKA (reference sequence). Trimming cost V 3 bases and J 0 bases, with 8 bases left between them. Here the CDR3 reads CSASNGATNEKLFF. The DNA for the CDR3 is TGCAGTGCTAGTAACGGTGCAACTAATGAAAAACTGTTTTTT.

The J gene is TRBJ2-7, the V gene TRBV20-1; maybe TRBD1 (6 bases). The CDR3 has 15 amino acids. CDR1 DFQATT and CDR2 SNEGSKA come from the germline V gene (reference sequence). The V end lost 6 bases, the J end lost 7 bases, and 25 bases lay between the germline ends. The CDR3 is CSAPPQGSAVWEQYF. CDR3 bases: TGCAGTGCCCCACCACAGGGCTCGGCGGTGTGGGAGCAGTACTTC.

This chain links TRBV2 with TRBJ1-2; no reliable D call. Between the trimmed V and J ends, which lost 11 bases and 5 bases, there was a span of 9 bases. This CDR3 contains 10 residues. Per the germline V gene, CDR1 is SNHLY and CDR2 is FYNNEI. CDR3 amino acids: CADEGYGYTF. In DNA form, the CDR3 reads TGTGCCGACGAAGGTTATGGCTACACCTTC.

This clonotype has a count of ten or more. This chain links TRBV9 with TRBJ2-1; D possibly corresponds to TRBD2 (6 bases). The CDR3 runs 16 residues. Between the trimmed V and J ends, which lost 0 bases and 4 bases, there was a span of 14 bases. In germline, CDR1 is SGDLS, CDR2 YYNGEE. CDR3 sequence reads: CASSVVSRAGYNEQFF. As DNA, the CDR3 is TGTGCCAGCAGCGTAGTATCTAGGGCGGGATACAATGAGCAGTTCTTC.

This rearrangement joins TRBV2 to TRBJ2-3, with D possibly matching TRBD1 (6 bases). Germline lookup yields CDR1 SNHLY and CDR2 FYNNEI. This CDR3 contains 15 residues. V dropped 8 bases and J dropped 3 bases, with 18 bases sitting between them. CDR3 sequence: CASFDGGRGTDTQYF. The CDR3 DNA reads TGTGCCAGCTTCGACGGCGGTAGGGGGACAGATACGCAGTATTTT.

The chain combines TRBV6-5 with TRBJ1-1, with 7 bases matching TRBD1. Germline CDR1 reads MNHEY; CDR2 reads SVGAGI. The V segment lost 0 bases and the J segment 0 bases; nucleotides outside the gene matches: 7. The CDR3 extends over 17 amino acids. CDR3 region: CASSYSAQGDMNTEAFF. The CDR3 region has the DNA TGTGCCAGCAGTTACTCGGCCCAGGGGGATATGAACACTGAAGCTTTCTTT.